This T cell receptor delta chain originates from a study of gamma delta lymphoproliferative disorders and STAT genes. Study context: At least 50 ng of genomic DNA went into each LymphoTrack Dx TCRG Assay library. Delta-chain libraries followed the EuroClonality-NGS standard operating procedure. Study-wide points: Low-frequency NGS calls may be less specific; leukemic clone sharing needs confirmation.

The receptor sequences were amplified from genomic DNA of peripheral blood mononuclear cells. TCRdb re-called the multiplex PCR reads via CATT. The sample has about 1,600 delta-chain clones; less than 1.5% are singletons. Germline values: CDR1 GEAIGNYY, CDR2 EKD. The CDR3 has 19 amino acids. Germline trimming cut 0 bases from V and 2 bases from J; bases unmatched to any gene: 17. This clone is hyperexpanded by share. The antigen remains unidentified. Other DNA variants within this sample encode the same CDR3. The source is a human donor in good health. The sequenced material came from blood. This chain links TRDV2 with TRDJ1, with 7 bases identical to TRDD3. CDR3 in amino acids: CACDTVKGYTSGGTDKLIF. CDR3 sequence (DNA): TGTGCCTGTGACACCGTTAAGGGATACACCTCCGGGGGAACCGATAAACTCATCTTT.